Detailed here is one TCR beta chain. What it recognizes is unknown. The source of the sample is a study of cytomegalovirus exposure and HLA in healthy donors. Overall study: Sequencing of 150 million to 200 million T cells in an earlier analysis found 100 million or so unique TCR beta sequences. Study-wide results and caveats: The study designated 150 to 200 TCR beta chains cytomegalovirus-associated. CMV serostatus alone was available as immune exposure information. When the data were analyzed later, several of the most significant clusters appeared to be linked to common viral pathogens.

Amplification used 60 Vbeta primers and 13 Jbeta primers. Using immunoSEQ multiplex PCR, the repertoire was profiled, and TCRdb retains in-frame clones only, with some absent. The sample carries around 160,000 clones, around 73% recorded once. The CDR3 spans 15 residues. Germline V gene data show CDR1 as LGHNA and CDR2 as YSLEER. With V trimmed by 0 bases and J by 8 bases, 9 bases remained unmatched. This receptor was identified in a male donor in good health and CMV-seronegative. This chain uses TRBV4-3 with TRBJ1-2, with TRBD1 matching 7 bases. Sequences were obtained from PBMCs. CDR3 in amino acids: CASSQDGGQYSGYTF. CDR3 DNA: TGCGCCAGCAGCCAAGATGGGGGACAGTATAGCGGCTACACCTTC.